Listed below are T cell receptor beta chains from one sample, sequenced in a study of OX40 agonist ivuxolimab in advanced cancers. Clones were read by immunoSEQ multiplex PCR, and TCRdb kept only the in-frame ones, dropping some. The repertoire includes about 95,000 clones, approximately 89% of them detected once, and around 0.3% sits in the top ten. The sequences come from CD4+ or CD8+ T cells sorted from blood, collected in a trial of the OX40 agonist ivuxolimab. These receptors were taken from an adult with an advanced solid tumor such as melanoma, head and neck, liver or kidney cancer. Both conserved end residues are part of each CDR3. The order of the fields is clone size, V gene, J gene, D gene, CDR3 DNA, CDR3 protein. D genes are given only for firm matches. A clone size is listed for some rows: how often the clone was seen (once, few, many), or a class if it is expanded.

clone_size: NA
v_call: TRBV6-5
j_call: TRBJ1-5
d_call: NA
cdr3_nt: TGTGCCAGCAGCACATTCTCGGGCCAGCCCCAGCATTTT
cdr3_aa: CASSTFSGQPQHF

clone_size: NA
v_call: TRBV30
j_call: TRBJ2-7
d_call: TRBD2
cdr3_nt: TGTGCCTGGAGGGGGAGCGGGATTCGCTACGAGCAGTACTTC
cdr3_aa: CAWRGSGIRYEQYF

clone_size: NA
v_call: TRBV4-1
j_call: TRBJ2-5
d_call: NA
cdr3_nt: TGCGCCAGCAGCCAAGGAGTCCAGCGAGTAGAGACCCAGTACTTC
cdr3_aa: CASSQGVQRVETQYF

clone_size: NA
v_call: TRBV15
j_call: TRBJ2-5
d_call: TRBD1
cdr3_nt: TGTGCCACCAGCGGGGACAGGGGGCTTGAGCAGTACTTC
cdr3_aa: CATSGDRGLEQYF

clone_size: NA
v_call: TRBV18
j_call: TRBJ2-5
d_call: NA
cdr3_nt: TGTGCCAGCTCACAGATCGACAGGAACCAAGAGACCCAGTACTTC
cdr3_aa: CASSQIDRNQETQYF

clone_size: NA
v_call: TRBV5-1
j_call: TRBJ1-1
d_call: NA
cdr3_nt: TGCGCCAGCAGCTTGGCACCAGGGGTGAACACTGAAGCTTTCTTT
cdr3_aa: CASSLAPGVNTEAFF

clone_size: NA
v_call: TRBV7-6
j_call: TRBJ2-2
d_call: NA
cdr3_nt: TGTGCCAGCAGCTTAAGTTTAGCGGGCCCGAGGGGGACCGGGGAGCTGTTTTTT
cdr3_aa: CASSLSLAGPRGTGELFF

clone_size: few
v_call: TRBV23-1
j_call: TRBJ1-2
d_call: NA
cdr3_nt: TGCGCCAGCAGTCAAATCAGGCCAGCTAACTATGGCTACACCTTC
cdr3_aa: CASSQIRPANYGYTF

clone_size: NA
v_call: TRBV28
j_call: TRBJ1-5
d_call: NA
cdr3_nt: TGTGCCAGCAAGGACACAGGCAATCAGCCCCAGCATTTT
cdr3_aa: CASKDTGNQPQHF

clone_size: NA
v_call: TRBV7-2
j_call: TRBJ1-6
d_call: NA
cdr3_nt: TGTGCCAGCAGCTTGGGGGAAAGGGCACCCCTCCACTTT
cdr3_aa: CASSLGERAPLHF

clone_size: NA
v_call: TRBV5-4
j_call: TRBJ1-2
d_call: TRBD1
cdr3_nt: TGTGCCAGCAGCTTGGGACCGGGACAGGGCTATGGCTACACCTTC
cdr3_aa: CASSLGPGQGYGYTF

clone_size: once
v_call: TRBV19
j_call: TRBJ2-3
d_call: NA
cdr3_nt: TGTGCCAGTAGCTCCCCAGGGATTGGGACAGATACGCAGTATTTT
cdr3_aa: CASSSPGIGTDTQYF

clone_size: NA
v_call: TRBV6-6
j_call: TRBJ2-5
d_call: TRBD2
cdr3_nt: TGTGCCAGCAGTTCCCTTCTAGCGGGAGGAGAGACCCAGTACTTC
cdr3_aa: CASSSLLAGGETQYF

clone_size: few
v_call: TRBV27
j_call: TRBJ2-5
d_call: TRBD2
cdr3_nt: TGTGCCAGCAGCGCTAGCGGGAGGGCCTCAGAGACCCAGTACTTC
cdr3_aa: CASSASGRASETQYF

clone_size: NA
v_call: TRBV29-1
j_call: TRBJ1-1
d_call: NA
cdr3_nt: TGCAGCGTTGAGGGCGGGAACACTGAAGCTTTCTTT
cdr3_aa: CSVEGGNTEAFF

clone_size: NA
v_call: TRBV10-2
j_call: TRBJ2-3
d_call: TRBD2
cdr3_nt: TGCGCCAGCAGTGAGTCGCTGTCTAGCGGGAGCGATACGCAGTATTTT
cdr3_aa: CASSESLSSGSDTQYF

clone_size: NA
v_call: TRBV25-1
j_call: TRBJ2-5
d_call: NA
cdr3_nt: TGTGCCAGCAGTGACGGGGAGACCCAGTACTTC
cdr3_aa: CASSDGETQYF

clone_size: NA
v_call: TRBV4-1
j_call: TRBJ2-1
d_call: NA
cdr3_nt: TGCGCCAGCAGCGGATCCTACAATGAGCAGTTCTTC
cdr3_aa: CASSGSYNEQFF

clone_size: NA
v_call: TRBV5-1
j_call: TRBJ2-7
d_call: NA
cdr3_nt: TGCGCCAGCAGCTTGTTTCCCCGACTCCGGGACACGCGGCTCTACGAGCAGTACTTC
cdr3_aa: CASSLFPRLRDTRLYEQYF

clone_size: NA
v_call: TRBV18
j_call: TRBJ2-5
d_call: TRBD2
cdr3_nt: TGTGCCAGCTCGCACACTAGCGGCAAAGAGACCCAGTACTTC
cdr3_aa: CASSHTSGKETQYF

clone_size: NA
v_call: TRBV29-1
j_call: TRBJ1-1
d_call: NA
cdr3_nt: TGCAGCGTACGTCGGAGGGAGACTGAAGCTTTCTTT
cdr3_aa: CSVRRRETEAFF

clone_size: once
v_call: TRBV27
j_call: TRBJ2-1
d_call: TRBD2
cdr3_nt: TGTGCCAGCAAGTTTCGCCCGGGAGGGGGGAGCCTAATCAATGAGCAGTTCTTC
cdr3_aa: CASKFRPGGGSLINEQFF

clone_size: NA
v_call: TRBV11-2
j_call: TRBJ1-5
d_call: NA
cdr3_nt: TGTGCCAGCAGCTTAGGGGGGGGAAATCAGCCCCAGCATTTT
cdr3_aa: CASSLGGGNQPQHF

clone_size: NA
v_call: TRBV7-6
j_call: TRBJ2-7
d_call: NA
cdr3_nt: TGTGCCAGCAGCCTAGGGATAGACAGCTCCTACGAGCAGTACTTC
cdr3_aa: CASSLGIDSSYEQYF

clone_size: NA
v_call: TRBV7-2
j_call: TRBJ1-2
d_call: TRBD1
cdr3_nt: TGTGCCAGCAGCTTAGCCCTGACAGGGGACTATGGCTACACCTTC
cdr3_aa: CASSLALTGDYGYTF

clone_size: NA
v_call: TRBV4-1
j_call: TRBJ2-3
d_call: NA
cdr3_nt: TGCGCCAGCAGCCGAACGACAGGCCTTGAAACCACAGATACGCAGTATTTT
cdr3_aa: CASSRTTGLETTDTQYF

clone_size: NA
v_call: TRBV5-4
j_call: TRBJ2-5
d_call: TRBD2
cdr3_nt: TGTGCCAGCAGCGATCGACTAGCGGGAGGGGGGGGAGAGACCCAGTACTTC
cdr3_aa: CASSDRLAGGGGETQYF

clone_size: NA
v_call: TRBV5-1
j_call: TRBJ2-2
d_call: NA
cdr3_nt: TGCGCCAGCAGCTCTAACACCGGGGAGCTGTTTTTT
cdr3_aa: CASSSNTGELFF

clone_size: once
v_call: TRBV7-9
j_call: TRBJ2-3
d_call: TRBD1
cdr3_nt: TGTGCCAGCAGCCGAGGTGCGGGACAGGGGGGAGCAGATACGCAGTATTTT
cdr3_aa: CASSRGAGQGGADTQYF

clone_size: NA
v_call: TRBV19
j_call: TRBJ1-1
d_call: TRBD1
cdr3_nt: TGTGCCAGTAGAACGACAGGGGGAGATCTCACTGAAGCTTTCTTT
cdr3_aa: CASRTTGGDLTEAFF

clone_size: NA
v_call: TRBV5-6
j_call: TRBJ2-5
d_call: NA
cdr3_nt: TGTGCCAGCAGCCGTGCTAGCGCCTCACAAGAGACCCAGTACTTC
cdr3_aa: CASSRASASQETQYF